The 8 T cell receptor beta chains presented below share a single source sample, sequenced in a study of CD8+ T cells in alopecia areata. In each case, RNA was isolated and then reverse transcribed into cDNA as the sequencing template. TCRdb keeps only in-frame clones here, not all; method: immunoSEQ multiplex PCR. The sample includes about 180,000 clones, around 60% seen only once; the top ten take roughly 15%. Sequences were derived from CD4+ T cells sorted from blood, sampled at week 0. The receptors come from a human donor with alopecia areata.

Turning to this clone: Other DNA sequences in this sample translate to the same CDR3. The chain couples TRBV5-1 to TRBJ2-7, with 9 positions matching TRBD1. CDR3 length: 15 amino acids. CDR1 and CDR2 from the germline V gene are SGHRS and YFSETQ. V lost 3 bases and J lost 4; bases outside the gene matches: 8. The CDR3 loop reads CASSSPGQGFYEQYF. The CDR3 DNA follows: TGCGCCAGCAGCTCTCCGGGACAGGGTTTTTACGAGCAGTACTTC.

In this sample, this clone turned up a few times. Within the sample, other DNA sequences also encode this same CDR3. The DNA for the CDR3 is TGTGCCAGTAGTGGGACAGGGAATCAGCCCCAGCATTTT. Its translation: CASSGTGNQPQHF. This sequence joins TRBV19 and TRBJ1-5; TRBD1 matches at 9 bases. The CDR3 consists of 13 residues. With 5 bases clipped from V and 4 bases from J, the junction kept 0 bases outside the gene matches. CDR1 LNHDA and CDR2 SQIVND come from the germline V gene (reference sequence).

CDR3 in DNA: TGTGCCACCAGCAGAGATAATAGGAATTATGGCTACACCTTC. The encoded protein is CATSRDNRNYGYTF. The chain uses TRBV15 and TRBJ1-2; D uncertain. CDR3 length equals 14 residues. CDR1 and CDR2 (germline): LNHNV, YYDKDF (reference sequence). The germline V and J ends were trimmed by 0 bases and 5 bases, with 10 bases remaining between them.

The V call is TRBV6-6, the J call TRBJ1-2, with D perhaps matching TRBD1 (6 bases). The germline V gene has CDR1 MNHNY and CDR2 SVGAGI (reference sequence). The ends were cut back, 8 bases at V and 2 bases at J, with 9 bases in the middle. CDR3 size: 12 residues. The CDR3 region has the DNA TGTGCCAGCCACAGGGTCAACTATGGCTACACCTTC. Translated, it gives CASHRVNYGYTF.

The rearrangement joins TRBV7-3 to TRBJ2-6, with 11 bases matching TRBD1. The CDR3 length is 18 residues. The V gene's germline CDR1 is SGHTA and CDR2 FQGTGA. Trimming cost V 5 bases and J 0 bases; bases outside gene matches: 6. CDR3 in amino acids: CASSLPGTGGSGANVLTF. CDR3 nucleotides: TGTGCCAGCAGCCTCCCCGGGACAGGGGGCTCTGGGGCCAACGTCCTGACTTTC.

This rearrangement joins TRBV14 to TRBJ2-3; D is unclear. The V and J ends lost 0 bases and 4 bases respectively, with 5 bases between them. Per germline, CDR1 SGHDN and CDR2 FVKESK. CDR3 length: 13 amino acids. CDR3 protein: CASSQDTADTQYF. The CDR3 nucleotides read TGTGCCAGCAGCCAAGATACCGCAGATACGCAGTATTTT. Using reference TRBV14 and TRBJ2-3 for the parts outside the CDR3, the full variable domain is EAGVTQFPSHSVIEKGQTVTLRCDPISGHDNLYWYRRVMGKEIKFLLHFVKESKQDESGMPNNRFLAERTGGTYSTLKVQPAELEDSGVYFCASSQDTADTQYFGPGTRLTVL.

This chain uses TRBV11-2 with TRBJ2-3; perhaps TRBD2 as D (5 bases). The CDR3 contains 16 residues. Germline CDR1 and CDR2: SGHAT and FQNNGV. V dropped 7 bases and J dropped 4 bases, with 21 bases sitting between them. As DNA, the CDR3 is TGTGCCAGCACCGTCGGTATTGGGAGTAGGTCAGATACGCAGTATTTT. It codes for CASTVGIGSRSDTQYF.

A few counts support this clone. This sequence joins TRBV4-2 and TRBJ2-3; D is uncertain. The CDR3 length is 13 residues. With 0 bases removed from V and 7 bases from J, the gap between germline ends came to 8 bases. Germline values: CDR1 LGHNA, CDR2 YNFKEQ. The CDR3 coding sequence is TGTGCCAGCAGCCAAGATCTTAAGAATACGCAGTATTTT. As protein: CASSQDLKNTQYF.